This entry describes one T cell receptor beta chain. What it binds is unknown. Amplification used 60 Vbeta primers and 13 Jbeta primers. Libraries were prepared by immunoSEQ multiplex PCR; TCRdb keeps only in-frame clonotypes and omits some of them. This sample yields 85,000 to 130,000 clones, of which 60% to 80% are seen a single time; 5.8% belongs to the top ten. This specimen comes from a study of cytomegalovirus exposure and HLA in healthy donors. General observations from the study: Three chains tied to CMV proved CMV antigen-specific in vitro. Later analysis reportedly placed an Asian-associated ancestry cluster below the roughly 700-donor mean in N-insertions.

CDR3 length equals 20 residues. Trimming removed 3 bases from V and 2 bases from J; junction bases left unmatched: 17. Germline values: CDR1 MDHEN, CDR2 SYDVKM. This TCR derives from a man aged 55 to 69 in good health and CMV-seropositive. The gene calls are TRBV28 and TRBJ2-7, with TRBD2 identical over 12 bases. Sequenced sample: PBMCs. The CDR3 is CASSFPLATSGGRMTYEQYF. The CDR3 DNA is TGTGCCAGCAGTTTCCCCCTCGCGACTAGCGGGGGCCGAATGACCTACGAGCAGTACTTC.